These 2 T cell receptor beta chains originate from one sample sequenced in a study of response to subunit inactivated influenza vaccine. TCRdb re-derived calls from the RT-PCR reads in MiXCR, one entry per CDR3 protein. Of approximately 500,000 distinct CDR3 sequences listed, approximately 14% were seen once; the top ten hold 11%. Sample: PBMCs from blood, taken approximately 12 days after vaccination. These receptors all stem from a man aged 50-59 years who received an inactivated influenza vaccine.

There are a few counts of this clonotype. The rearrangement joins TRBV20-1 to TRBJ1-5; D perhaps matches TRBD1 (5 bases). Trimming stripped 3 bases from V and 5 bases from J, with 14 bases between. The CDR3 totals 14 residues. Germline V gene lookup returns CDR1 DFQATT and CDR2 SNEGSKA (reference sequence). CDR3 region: CSASRDSDYQPQHF. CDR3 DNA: TGCAGTGCTAGCCGAGACAGCGACTATCAGCCCCAGCATTTT.

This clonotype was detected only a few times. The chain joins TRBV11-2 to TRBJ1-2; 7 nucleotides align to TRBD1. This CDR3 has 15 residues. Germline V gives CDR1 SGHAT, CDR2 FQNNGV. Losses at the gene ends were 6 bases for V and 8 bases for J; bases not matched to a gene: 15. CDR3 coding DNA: TGTGCCAGCAGTACTATCCGGGACAGAAGCTTAGGCTACACCTTC. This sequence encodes CASSTIRDRSLGYTF.